These 2 T cell receptor beta chains share one sample of origin, sequenced in a study of T cells of healthy individuals. TCRdb passed the 5' RACE reads through MiXCR, listing each CDR3 protein once. Among more than 60,000 distinct CDR3 sequences listed, roughly 16% were seen once. These receptors all stem from a human donor in good health.

This clonotype was seen repeatedly, ten times or more. The chain has TRBV20-1 and TRBJ2-2; 8 nucleotides match TRBD1. J gave up 3 bases and V 4 bases, and 1 base lay outside the gene matches. The CDR3 is 13 residues long. Germline-derived CDR1 and CDR2 are DFQATT and SNEGSKA (reference sequence). This CDR3 reads CSAMTGDTGELFF. DNA of the CDR3: TGCAGTGCTATGACAGGGGACACCGGGGAGCTGTTTTTT.

The sample holds a few counts of this clonotype. CDR3 in amino acids: CASSLELGGELFF. CDR3 DNA sequence: TGTGCCAGCAGTTTAGAGCTCGGGGGGGAGCTGTTTTTT. The J gene is TRBJ2-2, the V gene TRBV12-3 or TRBV12-4; no clear D gene. Between the trimmed V and J ends, which lost 1 base and 8 bases, there was a span of 8 bases. This CDR3 is 13 amino acids long.